One sample yielded the 5 T cell receptor beta chains listed below, sequenced in a study of OX40 agonist ivuxolimab in advanced cancers. Some clones are missing from TCRdb's copy, which holds only in-frame ones; the method was immunoSEQ multiplex PCR. Altogether tens of thousands of clones are present, about 89% being singletons, with the ten largest covering 11% to 15%. The sample in question was CD4+ or CD8+ T cells sorted from blood, obtained in a trial of the OX40 agonist ivuxolimab. The source is an adult with an advanced solid tumor such as melanoma, head and neck, liver or kidney cancer.

CDR3 in amino acids: CASSGSSSTQYF. As DNA, the CDR3 is TGTGCCAGCAGTGGGAGTTCGAGTACGCAGTATTTT. V usage is TRBV25-1 and J usage is TRBJ2-3; no clear D gene. From germline, CDR1 is MGHDK and CDR2 SYGVNS. The CDR3 totals 12 residues. V lost 4 bases and J 8 bases, leaving 10 bases between the germline ends. Combining the CDR3 with reference TRBV25-1 and TRBJ2-3 gives the whole variable domain EADIYQTPRYLVIGTGKKITLECSQTMGHDKMYWYQQDPGMELHLIHYSYGVNSTEKGDLSSESTVSRIRTEHFPLTLESARPSHTSQYLCASSGSSSTQYFGPGTRLTVL.

The chain has TRBV11-3 and TRBJ2-6; D not certain. The CDR3 has 17 residues. Trimming left V 5 bases short and J 4 bases short, with 18 bases between. CDR1 is SGHNT and CDR2 is YENEEA in the germline V gene. CDR3 nucleotide sequence: TGTGCCAGCAGCACCGTTGGGCCTACCGTGGGGGCCAACGTCCTGACTTTC. This encodes CASSTVGPTVGANVLTF.

The rearrangement links TRBV6-5 to TRBJ1-4; D is unresolved. V was shortened by 3 bases and J by 3 bases, with 8 bases between the two germline ends. Germline lookup yields CDR1 MNHEY and CDR2 SVGAGI. The CDR3 is 14 residues long. The CDR3 DNA is TGTGCCAGCAGTTATTCTCATTCTAATGAAAAACTGTTTTTT. This translates into CASSYSHSNEKLFF.

This clone appeared once. The chain has TRBV5-1 and TRBJ2-1, with TRBD1 identical over 9 bases. This CDR3 is 15 amino acids long. The ends lost 4 bases at V and 3 bases at J; junction bases unmatched: 5. Germline loops: CDR1 SGHRS, CDR2 YFSETQ. The CDR3, as DNA: TGCGCCAGCAGCCAAATGGGACAGGGCTACAATGAGCAGTTCTTC. This sequence encodes CASSQMGQGYNEQFF.

This chain links TRBV5-8 with TRBJ2-3; 9 positions match TRBD1. The V segment lost 0 bases and the J segment 2 bases; nucleotides outside the gene matches: 1. This CDR3 is 15 amino acids long. Germline assignment: CDR1 SGHTS and CDR2 YDEGEE. The CDR3 here is CASSLGDRATDTQYF. DNA of the CDR3: TGTGCCAGCAGCTTGGGGGACAGGGCCACAGATACGCAGTATTTT. Complete variable domain (other parts from reference TRBV5-8 and TRBJ2-3): EAGVTQSPTHLIKTRGQQATLRCSPISGHTSVYWYQQALGLGLQFLLWYDEGEERNRGNFPPRFSGRQFPNYSSELNVNALELEDSALYLCASSLGDRATDTQYFGPGTRLTVL.